This record looks at one T cell receptor beta chain sequence and its context. The antigen is unknown. The V end lost 6 bases, the J end lost 4 bases, and 13 bases lay between the germline ends. CDR1 MDHEN and CDR2 SYDVKM come from the germline V gene. CDR3 size: 14 residues. This entry belongs to a study of OX40 agonist ivuxolimab in advanced cancers. The method was immunoSEQ multiplex PCR; TCRdb's version includes in-frame clones alone and lacks a portion of them. The repertoire holds tens of thousands of clones, about 93% seen once, with roughly 6.5% in the top ten. Study-wide results and limits: Within 6 weeks, CD4+ and CD8+ blood T cells expanded clonally at 0.1 to 3.0 mg/kg. Relative to CD4+ cells, CD8+ T cells on average had more expanded clones. In the 0.1-3.0 mg/kg groups, partial responders showed among the lowest expansion.

The source is an adult with an advanced solid tumor such as melanoma, head and neck, liver or kidney cancer. The chain recombines TRBV28 with TRBJ1-5; D possibly corresponds to TRBD1 (5 bases). This sample comprised CD4+ or CD8+ T cells sorted from blood, obtained in a trial of the OX40 agonist ivuxolimab. CDR3 sequence (DNA): TGTGCCAGCAGAGGGGACCTTAGGAATCAGCCCCAGCATTTT. This translates into CASRGDLRNQPQHF.